The entry below describes one T cell receptor beta chain. The antigen is unknown. These data belong to a study of graft-versus-host responses after intestinal transplantation. The ends lost 4 bases at V and 5 bases at J; junction bases unmatched: 9. The CDR3 contains 16 residues. CDR1 and CDR2 from the germline V gene are SGHKS and YYEKEE (reference sequence). Method: immunoSEQ multiplex PCR; TCRdb's copy keeps in-frame clones and lacks some. The data hold more than 65,000 clones, with over 70% observed a single time. The input for sequencing was unstimulated CD4+ T cells sorted from spleen or lymph node cells, taken before transplant. The source is a human donor who was the organ donor for an intestinal transplant. This chain uses TRBV5-5 with TRBJ2-2; 9 nucleotides match TRBD1. The CDR3 DNA follows: TGTGCCAGCAGCCGTTCGACAGGGGGACTAACCGGGGAGCTGTTTTTT. Encoded protein: CASSRSTGGLTGELFF.